What follows are 8 T cell receptor beta chains derived from one specimen sequenced in a study of response to subunit inactivated influenza vaccine (dated by TCRdb to the late 2010s). Library generation was performed with RT-PCR. Instrument used: Illumina HiSeq 2500. Using fastp trimming at Q25 and MiXCR clonotype assembly, TCRdb reanalyzed the public sequencing data and kept in-frame beta chains. Every CDR3 protein is listed once, alongside the most common genes and DNA of its rows. Across this sample there are about 310,000 distinct CDR3 sequences, with roughly 22% seen only once. 10% of the sample comes from the top ten. The material was PBMCs from blood, obtained about 20 months after vaccination. The receptors originated from a man between 45 and 75 years old who received an inactivated influenza vaccine. Donor details come from another sample of the same person, matched by shared clones.

The rearrangement joins TRBV30 to TRBJ1-1; TRBD1 might be the D (5 bases). Looked up from germline, CDR1 is GTSNPN and CDR2 is SVGIG (reference sequence). This CDR3 has 13 residues. The ends were cut back, 1 base at V and 4 bases at J, with 10 bases in the middle. The DNA of the CDR3 is TGTGCCTGGAGTGGGGGGTATGCCACTGAAGCTTTCTTT. Translated, it gives CAWSGGYATEAFF.

Only a few counts were recorded for this clonotype. The CDR3 DNA reads TGCGCCAGCAGCCAAGAAACGGCCATGAACACTGAAGCTTTCTTT. It codes for CASSQETAMNTEAFF. The chain has TRBV4-1 and TRBJ1-1; D uncertain. CDR1 is MGHRA and CDR2 is YSYEKL in the germline V gene. This CDR3 spans 15 amino acids. With 0 bases removed from V and 0 bases from J, the gap between germline ends came to 8 bases.

This clonotype turned up a few times. The V and J genes are TRBV4-3 and TRBJ1-2; D unresolved. Deletions cut 0 bases from V and 0 bases from J, with 11 bases between. The CDR3 spans 16 residues. Germline-derived CDR1 and CDR2 are LGHNA and YSLEER. CDR3 DNA sequence: TGCGCCAGCAGCCAAGATGGACCAGAAGCTAACTATGGCTACACCTTC. Amino acid sequence: CASSQDGPEANYGYTF.

This clonotype was recorded only once. The CDR3 DNA follows: TGTGCCAGCTGCGGACTAGCGGGATCTCCAAAGAGGGAGACCCAGTACTTC. Amino acids: CASCGLAGSPKRETQYF. The rearrangement links TRBV28 to TRBJ2-5, with 12 bases identical to TRBD2. The CDR3 loop spans 17 amino acids. The ends lost 8 bases at V and 5 bases at J; junction bases unmatched: 15. The germline gives CDR1 MDHEN, CDR2 SYDVKM.

This clonotype has just a few counts. V is TRBV6-1 and J is TRBJ1-5; TRBD1 is a possible D gene (6 bases). Germline V lookup: CDR1 MNHNS, CDR2 SASEGT. The CDR3 loop spans 14 amino acids. V lost 5 bases and J lost 6, with 14 bases in between. CDR3 sequence: CASSQVGGGQPQHF. The DNA for the CDR3 is TGTGCCAGCAGTCAGGTGGGGGGCGGTCAGCCCCAGCATTTT.

The genes are TRBV19 and TRBJ2-5; 13 nucleotides agree with TRBD2. The CDR3 contains 16 residues. The germline gives CDR1 LNHDA, CDR2 SQIVND (reference sequence). After removal of 3 bases from V and 5 bases from J, the junction contained 6 bases not matched to a gene. The CDR3 DNA is TGTGCCAGTAGTATCTGGACTAGCGGGGGTACGGAGACCCAGTACTTC. This encodes CASSIWTSGGTETQYF.

This clonotype was observed a handful of times. The chain employs TRBV12-3 or TRBV12-4 and TRBJ2-4; D gene unclear. Trimming took off 5 bases at V and 5 bases at J, with 13 bases between the two ends. CDR3 length: 14 residues. The DNA for the CDR3 is TGTGCCAGCAGTAATGTAGAATCCGAAAACATTCAGTACTTC. It codes for CASSNVESENIQYF.

This clonotype was observed a handful of times. The chain is built from TRBV4-2 and TRBJ2-4, with 9 bases aligning to TRBD1. The CDR3 loop spans 17 amino acids. Germline V lookup: CDR1 LGHNA, CDR2 YNFKEQ. V was pared by 0 bases and J by 9 bases, with 12 bases of the junction left unmatched. The CDR3 region is CASSQDLRDRVEGIQYF. CDR3 sequence (DNA): TGTGCCAGCAGCCAAGATCTGAGGGACAGGGTTGAGGGCATTCAGTACTTC.